The rows below give T cell receptor beta chains drawn from one sample of a study of vaccination and CD4 T cells after COVID-19. These receptors lack a known antigen. Via MiXCR, TCRdb re-called the PCR reads, giving one row per CDR3 protein. The table records more than 12,000 distinct CDR3 sequences, 52% of them present only once. The sequencing input was CD4+ T cells from blood, cultured in vitro. Every receptor here comes from a human donor who had recovered from COVID-19. Each CDR3 is given with its conserved first and last residue. The D gene is left open where the match is weak. Only some rows state a clone size, as once, few, many or a class for expanded clones.

size	J	D	V	DNA	CDR3
NA	TRBJ1-1	NA	TRBV6-4	TGTGCCAGCAGTGACTCATTCGGGGGTGCCACTGAAGCTTTCTTT	CASSDSFGGATEAFF
NA	TRBJ2-3	NA	TRBV24-1	TGTGCCTCCGGACAAGCAGGAACAGATACGCAGTATTTT	CASGQAGTDTQYF
NA	TRBJ1-1	NA	TRBV15	TGTGCCACCAGCAGAGATGGTGGCAGGTTTCTCACTGAAGCTTTCTTT	CATSRDGGRFLTEAFF
once	TRBJ2-1	NA	TRBV28	TGTGCCAGCAGTCCCCGGGACTTCTATGAGCAGTTCTTC	CASSPRDFYEQFF
NA	TRBJ1-3	NA	TRBV27	TGTGCCAGCAGTTTACGGTCCTCTGGAAACACCATATATTTT	CASSLRSSGNTIYF
few	TRBJ2-6	NA	TRBV7-2	TGTGCCAGCAGCTTAGAGACTTCTGGGGCCAACGTCCTGACTTTC	CASSLETSGANVLTF
NA	TRBJ1-1	TRBD1	TRBV5-1	TGCGCCAGCAGCCTACAGACAGGGTTGAACACTGAAGCTTTCTTT	CASSLQTGLNTEAFF
NA	TRBJ1-5	NA	TRBV12-3/TRBV12-4	TGTGCCAGCAGTTTAATTGCCGGGGTGATTAGCAATCAGCCCCAGCATTTT	CASSLIAGVISNQPQHF
NA	TRBJ1-6	NA	TRBV7-9	TGTGCCAGCAGCTTAGTGGGGGTTTCACCCCTCCACTTT	CASSLVGVSPLHF
few	TRBJ2-1	NA	TRBV20-1	TGCAGTGGGTCTCGTCCGGGGGCCTACAATGAGCAGTTCTTC	CSGSRPGAYNEQFF
NA	TRBJ2-3	NA	TRBV7-9	TGTGCCAGCAGCTTGCTGGGCCCTTGGGCGGATACGCAGTATTTT	CASSLLGPWADTQYF
NA	TRBJ1-3	NA	TRBV4-1	TGCGCCAGCAGCCCAGTCAACAGGGATGGAAACACCATATATTTT	CASSPVNRDGNTIYF
NA	TRBJ1-1	NA	TRBV12-3/TRBV12-4	TGTGCCAGCAGTTTTCAAGCGACGAACACTGAAGCTTTCTTT	CASSFQATNTEAFF
NA	TRBJ2-2	NA	TRBV2	TGTGCCAGCGGTTGGGAATCCAACACCGGGGAGCTGTTTTTT	CASGWESNTGELFF
NA	TRBJ2-1	TRBD1	TRBV20-1	TGCAGTGCTAGAGATAGGAGACAGGGACACAATGAGCAGTTCTTC	CSARDRRQGHNEQFF
few	TRBJ2-5	NA	TRBV10-1	TGCGCCAGCAGTGAAGACCAAGAGACCCAGTACTTC	CASSEDQETQYF
NA	TRBJ2-7	TRBD1	TRBV2	TGTGCCAGCCGCCGGGACAGGTCCTACGAGCAGTACTTC	CASRRDRSYEQYF
NA	TRBJ1-1	NA	TRBV20-1	TGCAGTGCTAACCCAAACACTGAAGCTTTCTTT	CSANPNTEAFF
NA	TRBJ2-5	NA	TRBV4-2	TGTGCCAGCAGCCAAGGAGGGTCCTACCAAGAGACCCAGTACTTC	CASSQGGSYQETQYF
NA	TRBJ1-2	NA	TRBV7-9	TGTGCCAGCAGCTTAGCACCAGACGGCAACTATGGCTACACCTTC	CASSLAPDGNYGYTF
NA	TRBJ1-5	NA	TRBV7-9	TGTGCCAGCAGCTTAGAATCTGGGAATCAGCCCCAGCATTTT	CASSLESGNQPQHF
few	TRBJ1-5	NA	TRBV6-1	TGTGCCAGCAGTGAACAAAATTCCGAGAATCAGCCCCAGCATTTT	CASSEQNSENQPQHF
NA	TRBJ2-6	NA	TRBV6-5	TGTGCCAGCAGTTACTCGTCAGGGGCTGGGGCCAACGTCCTGACTTTC	CASSYSSGAGANVLTF
NA	TRBJ2-1	TRBD2	TRBV7-9	TGTGCCAGCAGCTTCCTACTAGCGGGCAACAATGAGCAGTTCTTC	CASSFLLAGNNEQFF
NA	TRBJ2-4	NA	TRBV6-5	TGTGCCAGCAGTTACTCCCCTCCAGGACTAGCCAAAAACATTCAGTACTTC	CASSYSPPGLAKNIQYF
NA	TRBJ1-5	TRBD1	TRBV2	TGTGCCAGCATGAGGACAGGGACGAATCAGCCCCAGCATTTT	CASMRTGTNQPQHF
once	TRBJ2-7	NA	TRBV2	TGTGCCAGCTTGAGGGACCAGATTAAGGGATCCGAGCAGTACTTC	CASLRDQIKGSEQYF
NA	TRBJ2-2	NA	TRBV7-3	TGTGCCAGCAGCTTTAGCGGGAACACCGGGGAGCTGTTTTTT	CASSFSGNTGELFF
NA	TRBJ2-3	NA	TRBV19	TGTGCCAGTAGTATAAAATCTAGGCAGGATACGCAGTATTTT	CASSIKSRQDTQYF
NA	TRBJ2-3	NA	TRBV7-2	TGTGCCAGCAGCCCCCGGCTCACAGATACGCAGTATTTT	CASSPRLTDTQYF
NA	TRBJ2-3	NA	TRBV11-2	TGTGCCAGCAGCTACCGGAGTTTCACTAGCACAGATACGCAGTATTTT	CASSYRSFTSTDTQYF
NA	TRBJ1-2	NA	TRBV19	TGTGCCAGTATCAAGGGAAAGGGGACCTATGGCTACACCTTC	CASIKGKGTYGYTF
NA	TRBJ2-5	TRBD2	TRBV7-9	TGTGCCAGCAGCTTATCGGGACTAGCGGGAGGAGAGACCCAGTACTTC	CASSLSGLAGGETQYF
few	TRBJ2-5	NA	TRBV19	TGTGCCAGTAGTATAGATAACCGGGGAGGACAAGAGACCCAGTACTTC	CASSIDNRGGQETQYF
few	TRBJ2-7	NA	TRBV10-1	TGCGCCAGCAGTGAGGCTGACTACGAGCAGTACTTC	CASSEADYEQYF
NA	TRBJ2-1	NA	TRBV6-2/TRBV6-3	TGTGCCAGCAGTTACGGGGCCGGGATTGATTTC	CASSYGAGIDF
few	TRBJ2-2	NA	TRBV19	TGTGCCAGTTTCAGGCGGGCCGGGGAGCTGTTTTTT	CASFRRAGELFF